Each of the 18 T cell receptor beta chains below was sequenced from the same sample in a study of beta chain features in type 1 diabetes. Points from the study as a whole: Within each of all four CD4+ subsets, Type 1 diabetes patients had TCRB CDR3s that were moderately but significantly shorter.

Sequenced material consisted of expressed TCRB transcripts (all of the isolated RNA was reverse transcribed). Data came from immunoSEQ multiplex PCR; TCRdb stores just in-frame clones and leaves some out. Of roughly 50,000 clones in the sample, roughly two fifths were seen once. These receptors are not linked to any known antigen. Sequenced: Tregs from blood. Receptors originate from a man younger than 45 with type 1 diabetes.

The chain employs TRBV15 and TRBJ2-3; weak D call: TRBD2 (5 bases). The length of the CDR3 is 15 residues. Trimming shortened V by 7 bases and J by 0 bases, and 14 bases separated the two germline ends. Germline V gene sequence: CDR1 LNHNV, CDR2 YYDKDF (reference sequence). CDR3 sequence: CATIASRSSTDTQYF. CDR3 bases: TGTGCCACCATAGCGAGCCGGTCTAGCACAGATACGCAGTATTTT.

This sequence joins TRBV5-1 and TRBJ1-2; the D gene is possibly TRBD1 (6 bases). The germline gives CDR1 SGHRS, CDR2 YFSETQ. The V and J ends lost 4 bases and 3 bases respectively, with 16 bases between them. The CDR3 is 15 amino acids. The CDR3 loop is CASSNRQAGDYGYTF. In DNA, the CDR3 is TGCGCCAGCAGCAATCGACAGGCTGGGGACTATGGCTACACCTTC.

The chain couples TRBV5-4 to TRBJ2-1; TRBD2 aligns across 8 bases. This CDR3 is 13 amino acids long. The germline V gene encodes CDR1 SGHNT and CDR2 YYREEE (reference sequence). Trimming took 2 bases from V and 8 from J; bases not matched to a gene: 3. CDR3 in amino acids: CASSLRGGDEQFF. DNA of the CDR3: TGTGCCAGCAGCTTACGGGGGGGGGATGAGCAGTTCTTC.

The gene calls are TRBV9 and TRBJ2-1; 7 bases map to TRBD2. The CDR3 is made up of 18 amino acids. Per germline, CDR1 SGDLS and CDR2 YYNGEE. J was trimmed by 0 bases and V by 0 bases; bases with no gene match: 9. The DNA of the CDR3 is TGTGCCAGCAGCGTAGGCCCGGACGGCGGGAGCTCCTACAATGAGCAGTTCTTC. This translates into CASSVGPDGGSSYNEQFF. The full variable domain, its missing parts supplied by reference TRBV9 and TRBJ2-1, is DSGVTQTPKHLITATGQRVTLRCSPRSGDLSVYWYQQSLDQGLQFLIQYYNGEERAKGNILERFSAQQFPDLHSELNLSSLELGDSALYFCASSVGPDGGSSYNEQFFGPGTRLTVL.

Here the CDR3 reads CASSQVASSNTEAFF. CDR3 bases: TGCGCCAGCAGCCAAGTAGCTTCTTCGAACACTGAAGCTTTCTTT. The J gene is TRBJ1-1, the V gene TRBV4-1; D unclear. Trimming cost V 1 base and J 1 base, with 10 bases left between them. The germline V gene encodes CDR1 MGHRA and CDR2 YSYEKL. This CDR3 is 15 amino acids long.

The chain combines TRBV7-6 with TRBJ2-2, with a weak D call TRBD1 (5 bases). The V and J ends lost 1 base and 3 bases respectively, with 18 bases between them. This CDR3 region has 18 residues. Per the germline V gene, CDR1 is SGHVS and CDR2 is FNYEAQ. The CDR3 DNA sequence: TGTGCCAGCAGCTTAGATCGGCAGGGAAGGATTTACACCGGGGAGCTGTTTTTT. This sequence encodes CASSLDRQGRIYTGELFF.

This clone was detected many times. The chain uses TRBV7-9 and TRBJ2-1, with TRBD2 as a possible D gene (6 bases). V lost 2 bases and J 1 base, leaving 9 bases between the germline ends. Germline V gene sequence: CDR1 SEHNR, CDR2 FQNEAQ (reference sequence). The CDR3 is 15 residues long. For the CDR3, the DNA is TGTGCCAGCAGCTTATTGGGGGGATCCTACAATGAGCAGTTCTTC. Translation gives CASSLLGGSYNEQFF.

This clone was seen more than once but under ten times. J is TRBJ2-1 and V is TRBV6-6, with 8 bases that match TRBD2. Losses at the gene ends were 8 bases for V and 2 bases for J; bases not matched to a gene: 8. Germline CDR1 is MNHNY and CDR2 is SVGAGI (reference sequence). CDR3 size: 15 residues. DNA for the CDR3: TGTGCCAGCGCGCTGGTAGCGGGAACCTACAATGAGCAGTTCTTC. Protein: CASALVAGTYNEQFF.

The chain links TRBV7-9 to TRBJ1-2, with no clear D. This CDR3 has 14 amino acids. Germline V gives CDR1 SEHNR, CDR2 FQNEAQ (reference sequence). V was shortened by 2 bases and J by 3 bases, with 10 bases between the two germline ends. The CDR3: CASSLQSTDYGYTF. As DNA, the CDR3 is TGTGCCAGCAGCTTACAGAGTACAGACTATGGCTACACCTTC.

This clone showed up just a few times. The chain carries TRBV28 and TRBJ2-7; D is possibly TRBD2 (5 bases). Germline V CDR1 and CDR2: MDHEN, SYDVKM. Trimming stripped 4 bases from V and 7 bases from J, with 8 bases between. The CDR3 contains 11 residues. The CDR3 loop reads CASSWSGEQYF. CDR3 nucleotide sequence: TGTGCCAGCAGTTGGTCGGGGGAGCAGTACTTC.

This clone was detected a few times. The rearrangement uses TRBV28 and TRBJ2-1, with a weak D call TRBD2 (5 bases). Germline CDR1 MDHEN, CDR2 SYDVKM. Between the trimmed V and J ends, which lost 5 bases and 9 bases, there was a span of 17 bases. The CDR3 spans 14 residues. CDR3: CASSPPARAGEQFF. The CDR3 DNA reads TGTGCCAGCAGTCCCCCGGCCCGGGCGGGTGAGCAGTTCTTC.

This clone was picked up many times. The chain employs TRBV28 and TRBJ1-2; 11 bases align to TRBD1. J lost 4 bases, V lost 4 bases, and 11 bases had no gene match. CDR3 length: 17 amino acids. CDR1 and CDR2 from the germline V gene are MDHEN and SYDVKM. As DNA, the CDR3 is TGTGCCAGCAGTTCGGCGGGACAGGGGGATCGGAGCTATGGCTACACCTTC. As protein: CASSSAGQGDRSYGYTF.

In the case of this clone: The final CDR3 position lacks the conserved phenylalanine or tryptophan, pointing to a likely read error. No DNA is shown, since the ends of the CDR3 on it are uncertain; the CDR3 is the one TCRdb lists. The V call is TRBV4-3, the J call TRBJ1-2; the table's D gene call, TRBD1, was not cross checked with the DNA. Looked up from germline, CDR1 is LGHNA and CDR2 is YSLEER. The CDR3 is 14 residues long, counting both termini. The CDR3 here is CASSHKDRFSQWGP.

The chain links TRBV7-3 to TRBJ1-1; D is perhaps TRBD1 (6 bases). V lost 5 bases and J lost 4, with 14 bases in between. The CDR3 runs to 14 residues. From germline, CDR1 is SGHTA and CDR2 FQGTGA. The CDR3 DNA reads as TGTGCCAGCAGCCTCAGGGGCTTGCCCACTGAAGCTTTCTTT. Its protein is CASSLRGLPTEAFF.

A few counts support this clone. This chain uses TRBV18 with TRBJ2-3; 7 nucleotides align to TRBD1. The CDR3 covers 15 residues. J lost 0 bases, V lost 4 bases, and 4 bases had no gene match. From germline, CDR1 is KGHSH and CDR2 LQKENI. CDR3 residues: CASSRTGRSTDTQYF. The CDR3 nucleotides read TGTGCCAGCTCACGGACAGGTCGCAGCACAGATACGCAGTATTTT.

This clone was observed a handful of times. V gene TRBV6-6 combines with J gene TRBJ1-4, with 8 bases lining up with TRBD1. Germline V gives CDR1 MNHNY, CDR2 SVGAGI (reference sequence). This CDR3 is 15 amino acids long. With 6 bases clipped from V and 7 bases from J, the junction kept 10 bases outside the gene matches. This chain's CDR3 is CASRRLRGRIEKLFF. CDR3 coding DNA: TGTGCCAGCAGGAGGCTCAGGGGGCGAATTGAAAAACTGTTTTTT.

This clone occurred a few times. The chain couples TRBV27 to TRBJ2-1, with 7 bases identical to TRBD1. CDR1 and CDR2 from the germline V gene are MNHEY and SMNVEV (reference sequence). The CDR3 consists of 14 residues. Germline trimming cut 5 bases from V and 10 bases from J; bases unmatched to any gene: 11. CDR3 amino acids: CASSPQNRGREQFF. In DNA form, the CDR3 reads TGTGCCAGCAGTCCCCAGAACAGGGGAAGGGAGCAGTTCTTC.

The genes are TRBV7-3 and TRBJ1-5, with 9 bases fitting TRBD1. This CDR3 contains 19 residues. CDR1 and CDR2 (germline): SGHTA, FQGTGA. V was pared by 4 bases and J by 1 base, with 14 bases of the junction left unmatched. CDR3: CASSSPGQGGNGSNQPQHF. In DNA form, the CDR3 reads TGTGCCAGCAGCTCTCCGGGACAGGGAGGCAATGGGAGCAATCAGCCCCAGCATTTT.